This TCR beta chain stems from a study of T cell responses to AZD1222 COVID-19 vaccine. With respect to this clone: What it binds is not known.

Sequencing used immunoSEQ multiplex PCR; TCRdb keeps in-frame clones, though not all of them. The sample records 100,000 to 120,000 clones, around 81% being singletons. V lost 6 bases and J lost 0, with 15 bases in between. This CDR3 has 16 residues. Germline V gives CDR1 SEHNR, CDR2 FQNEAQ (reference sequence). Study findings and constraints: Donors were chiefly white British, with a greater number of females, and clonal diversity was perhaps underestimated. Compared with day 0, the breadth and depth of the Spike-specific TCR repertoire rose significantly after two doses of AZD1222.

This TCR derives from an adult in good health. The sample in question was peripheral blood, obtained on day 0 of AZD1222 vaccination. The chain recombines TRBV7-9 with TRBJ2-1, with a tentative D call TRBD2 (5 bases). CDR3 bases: TGTGCCAGCAGAGGAAGAGCGGCCAGCTCCTACAATGAGCAGTTCTTC. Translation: CASRGRAASSYNEQFF.